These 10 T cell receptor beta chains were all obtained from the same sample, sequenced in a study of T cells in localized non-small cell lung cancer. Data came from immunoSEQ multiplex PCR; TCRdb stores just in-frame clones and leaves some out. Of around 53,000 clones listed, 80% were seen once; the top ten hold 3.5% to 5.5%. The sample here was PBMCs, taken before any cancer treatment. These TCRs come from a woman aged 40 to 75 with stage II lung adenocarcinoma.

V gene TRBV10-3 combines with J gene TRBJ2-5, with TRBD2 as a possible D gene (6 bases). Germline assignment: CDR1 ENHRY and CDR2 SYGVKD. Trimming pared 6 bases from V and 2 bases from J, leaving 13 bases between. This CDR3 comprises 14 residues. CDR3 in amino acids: CAISPRGVQETQYF. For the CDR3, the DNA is TGTGCCATCAGCCCCCGCGGGGTACAAGAGACCCAGTACTTC.

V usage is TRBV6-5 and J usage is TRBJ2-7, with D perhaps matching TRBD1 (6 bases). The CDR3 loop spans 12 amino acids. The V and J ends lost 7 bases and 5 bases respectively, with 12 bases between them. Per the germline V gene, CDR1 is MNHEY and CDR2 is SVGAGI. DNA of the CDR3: TGTGCCAGCACTAAACAGGGCCACGAGCAGTACTTC. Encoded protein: CASTKQGHEQYF.

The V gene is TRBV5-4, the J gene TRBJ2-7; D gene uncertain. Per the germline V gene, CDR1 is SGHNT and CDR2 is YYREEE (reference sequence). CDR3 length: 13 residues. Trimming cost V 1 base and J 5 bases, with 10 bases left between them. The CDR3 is CASSLYGWDEQYF. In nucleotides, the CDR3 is TGTGCCAGCAGCTTGTACGGATGGGACGAGCAGTACTTC. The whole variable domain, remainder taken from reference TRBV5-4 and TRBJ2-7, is ETGVTQSPTHLIKTRGQQVTLRCSSQSGHNTVSWYQQALGQGPQFIFQYYREEENGRGNFPPRFSGLQFPNYSSELNVNALELDDSALYLCASSLYGWDEQYFGPGTRLTVT.

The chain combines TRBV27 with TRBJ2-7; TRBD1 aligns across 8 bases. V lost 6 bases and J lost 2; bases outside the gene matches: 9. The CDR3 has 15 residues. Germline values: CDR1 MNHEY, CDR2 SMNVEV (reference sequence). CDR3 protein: CASRAGTGRTYEQYF. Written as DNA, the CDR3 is TGTGCCAGCAGGGCCGGGACAGGTCGAACCTACGAGCAGTACTTC.

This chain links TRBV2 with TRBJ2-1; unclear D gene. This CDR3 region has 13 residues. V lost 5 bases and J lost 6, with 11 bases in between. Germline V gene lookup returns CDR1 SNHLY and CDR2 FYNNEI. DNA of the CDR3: TGTGCCAGCAGTCAAGACGCCGCCAATGAGCAGTTCTTC. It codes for CASSQDAANEQFF.

CDR3 in DNA: TGTGCCACCGCGCGACAGGGCACTGAAGCTTTCTTT. Translated: CATARQGTEAFF. V and J are TRBV15 and TRBJ1-1; TRBD1 matches 7 bases. V was clipped by 8 bases and J by 4 bases; unmatched bases: 4. CDR1 and CDR2 from the germline V gene are LNHNV and YYDKDF (reference sequence). This CDR3 spans 12 amino acids. Looking up the rest from reference TRBV15 and TRBJ1-1 gives the full variable domain: DAMVIQNPRYQVTQFGKPVTLSCSQTLNHNVMYWYQQKSSQAPKLLFHYYDKDFNNEADTPDNFQSRRPNTSFCFLDIRSPGLGDTAMYLCATARQGTEAFFGQGTRLTVV.

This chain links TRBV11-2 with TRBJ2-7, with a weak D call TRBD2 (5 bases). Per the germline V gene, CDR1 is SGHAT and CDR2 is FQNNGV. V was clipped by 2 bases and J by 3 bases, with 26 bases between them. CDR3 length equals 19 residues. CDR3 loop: CASSLNGLSRGLQRYEQYF. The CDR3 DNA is TGTGCCAGCAGCTTAAACGGCCTTTCGCGAGGGCTCCAGCGCTACGAGCAGTACTTC. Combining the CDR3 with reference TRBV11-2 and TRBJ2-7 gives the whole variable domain EAGVAQSPRYKIIEKRQSVAFWCNPISGHATLYWYQQILGQGPKLLIQFQNNGVVDDSQLPKDRFSAERLKGVDSTLKIQPAKLEDSAVYLCASSLNGLSRGLQRYEQYFGPGTRLTVT.

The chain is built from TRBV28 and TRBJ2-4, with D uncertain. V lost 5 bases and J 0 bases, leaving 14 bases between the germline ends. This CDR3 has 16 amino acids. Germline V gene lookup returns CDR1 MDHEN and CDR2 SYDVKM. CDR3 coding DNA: TGTGCCAGCAGTAATCCAGGAGAAGTAGCCAAAAACATTCAGTACTTC. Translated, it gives CASSNPGEVAKNIQYF.

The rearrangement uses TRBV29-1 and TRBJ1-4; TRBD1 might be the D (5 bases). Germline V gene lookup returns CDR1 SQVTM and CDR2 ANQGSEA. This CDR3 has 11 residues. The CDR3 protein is CAGRSNEKLFF. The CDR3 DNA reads TGCGCGGGGCGTTCTAATGAAAAACTGTTTTTT.

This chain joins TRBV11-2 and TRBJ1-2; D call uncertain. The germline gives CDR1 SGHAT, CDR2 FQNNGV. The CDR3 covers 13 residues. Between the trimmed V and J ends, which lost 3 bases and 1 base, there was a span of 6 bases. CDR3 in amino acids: CASSFDLNYGYTF. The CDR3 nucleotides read TGTGCCAGCAGCTTTGATCTTAACTATGGCTACACCTTC.